This T cell receptor beta chain was obtained from a study of T cell responses to AZD1222 COVID-19 vaccine. As to this clone: The antigen is unknown.

Germline CDR1 reads SGHRS; CDR2 reads YFSETQ. CDR3 size: 13 residues. V lost 1 base to trimming and J lost 4 bases, with 5 bases between them. Study-level findings and limits: Across the whole spike, CD4 TCRs peaked at regions 160-218 and 743-854.

Data came from immunoSEQ multiplex PCR; TCRdb stores just in-frame clones and leaves some out. The repertoire has roughly 69,000 clones, about 80% of them found once; the top ten carry more than 12%. The sequenced sample was peripheral blood, obtained 28 days after the second AZD1222 dose. The rearrangement joins TRBV5-1 to TRBJ2-2; the D is unclear. The TCR comes from an adult who received the AZD1222 COVID-19 vaccine. The CDR3 sequence is CASSLKATGELFF. DNA for the CDR3: TGCGCCAGCAGCTTGAAGGCCACCGGGGAGCTGTTTTTT.